A selection of T cell receptor beta chains follows, all from one sample in a study of beta chain features in type 1 diabetes. Profiling relied on immunoSEQ multiplex PCR, and the TCRdb table lists in-frame clones only, not all of them. The repertoire consists of 360,000 or so clones, with around 20% occurring once and the leading ten covering about 0.044%. The source material was naive CD4+ T cells from blood. These receptors were obtained from a young woman in good health. CDR3s include the opening cysteine and the closing phenylalanine or tryptophan. The D gene is left open where the match is weak. The size of a clone is reported for some rows only, either as once, few or many, or as a class for expanded clones.

TRBJ2-1 TRBD2 TRBV18 - TGTGCCAGCTCACCACCGACTAGCGGGGGACCTGTGGATGAGCAGTTCTTC CASSPPTSGGPVDEQFF
TRBJ2-3 TRBD1 TRBV30 few TGTGCCTGGTCCGGGACAGTTCCCACAGATACGCAGTATTTT CAWSGTVPTDTQYF
TRBJ2-5 - TRBV7-9 - TGTGCCAGCAGCTTCTCGGGGCAAGAGACCCAGTACTTC CASSFSGQETQYF
TRBJ2-7 TRBD1 TRBV18 - TGTGCCAGCTCGTCCCCGGGACAGGCCTCCTACGAGCAGTACTTC CASSSPGQASYEQYF
TRBJ1-3 - TRBV9 - TGTGCCAGCAGCGTAGCGGCGGGAACCTCTGGAAACACCATATATTTT CASSVAAGTSGNTIYF
TRBJ2-5 - TRBV5-6 - TGTGCCAGCAGCTTGTCGACAGCCGGAGAGACCCAGTACTTC CASSLSTAGETQYF
TRBJ2-7 - TRBV4-1 few TGCGCCAGCAGCCAAGGGGCGTGGTCCTACGAGCAGTACTTC CASSQGAWSYEQYF
TRBJ2-5 TRBD2 TRBV18 few TGTGCCAGCTCACCAGCGGGGGGAGAGACCCAGTACTTC CASSPAGGETQYF
TRBJ1-2 - TRBV6-5 - TGTGCCAGCAGTTATTCGGCAACAGCCAACTATGGCTACACCTTC CASSYSATANYGYTF
TRBJ2-5 TRBD2 TRBV5-6 - TGTGCCAGCAGCTTGGTAGGCGGGGGGGAAGAGACCCAGTACTTC CASSLVGGGEETQYF
TRBJ1-5 TRBD1 TRBV18 few TGTGCCAGCTCACCTGGACAGGGTTTGAATCAGCCCCAGCATTTT CASSPGQGLNQPQHF
TRBJ2-7 TRBD1 TRBV5-1 few TGCGCCAGCAGCCCGGGACAGGGGGCTTTCTACGAGCAGTACTTC CASSPGQGAFYEQYF
TRBJ2-2 - TRBV7-3 - TGTGCCAGCAGCTCGACTGGGGGGGAGCTGTTTTTT CASSSTGGELFF
TRBJ2-6 - TRBV4-1 - TGCGCCAGCAGCGGAGTTGAGGCCAACGTCCTGACTTTC CASSGVEANVLTF
TRBJ2-3 - TRBV30 - TGTGCCTGGAGTCCTCCCCGATCTAGCGAAACAGATACGCAGTATTTT CAWSPPRSSETDTQYF
TRBJ2-7 TRBD2 TRBV7-2 few TGTGCCAGCAGCTTAGGAGCGGGAGTGTCGGCCTACGAGCAGTACTTC CASSLGAGVSAYEQYF
TRBJ2-1 TRBD2 TRBV11-2 few TGTGCCAGCAGCCCATTACTAGCGGGAGCACTCAATGAGCAGTTCTTC CASSPLLAGALNEQFF
TRBJ2-1 TRBD2 TRBV5-4 few TGTGCCAGCAGCTTGGGAGGACTAGCGGGAGTTAATGAGCAGTTCTTC CASSLGGLAGVNEQFF
TRBJ1-1 - TRBV30 few TGTGCCTGGACCTCGGGAAGGTTGAACACTGAAGCTTTCTTT CAWTSGRLNTEAFF
TRBJ1-6 - TRBV5-1 - TGCGCCAGCAGCACAGACAGGAATAATTCACCCCTCCACTTT CASSTDRNNSPLHF
TRBJ1-1 - TRBV7-9 - TGTGCCAGCAGGGGCATGAACACTGAAGCTTTCTTT CASRGMNTEAFF
TRBJ2-3 TRBD2 TRBV5-1 - TGCGCCAGCAGCCTCACGGGGGGATCCACAGATACGCAGTATTTT CASSLTGGSTDTQYF
TRBJ1-2 - TRBV18 - TGTGCCAGCTCGCCAGCCGGGGAGGACTATGGCTACACCTTC CASSPAGEDYGYTF
TRBJ1-5 - TRBV5-8 - TGTGCCAGCAACCCTCGAGCCCTGTATCAGCCCCAGCATTTT CASNPRALYQPQHF
TRBJ2-2 TRBD1 TRBV7-2 few TGTGCCAGCAGCTTTGTAGGACAGGGCAACACCGGGGAGCTGTTTTTT CASSFVGQGNTGELFF
TRBJ1-1 - TRBV5-1 - TGCGCCAGCAGCACACAGGGTCGGGGGAACACTGAAGCTTTCTTT CASSTQGRGNTEAFF
TRBJ2-7 TRBD1 TRBV7-9 - TGTGCCAGCAGCCAGAGGGACAGGTTGCGGGAGCAGTACTTC CASSQRDRLREQYF
TRBJ2-6 - TRBV5-1 few TGCGCCAGCAGCTTTAATACAGGGTCTGGGGCCAACGTCCTGACTTTC CASSFNTGSGANVLTF